This T cell receptor beta chain is drawn from a study of blood T cell repertoires in COVID-19. The table lists this clone with a few counts. TCRdb's copy holds only in-frame clones and misses some; the assay was immunoSEQ multiplex PCR. The sample shows about 73,000 clones, roughly 89% of them seen only once. The V gene's germline CDR1 is SGHAT and CDR2 FQNNGV. Trimming cost V 5 bases and J 8 bases, with 19 bases left between them. This CDR3 has 15 amino acids. Input material: peripheral blood. The receptor was isolated from a man older than 75 with acute or convalescent COVID-19. The chain is built from TRBV11-2 and TRBJ1-5; possible D gene TRBD1, 5 bases. CDR3 coding DNA: TGTGCCAGCAGCCTCTCGGGGGGGGTTGGAGAGCCCCAGCATTTT. The encoded protein is CASSLSGGVGEPQHF.